This T cell receptor (beta chain) was sequenced for a study of blood T cell repertoires in COVID-19 (dated by TCRdb to 2020 to 2021). Looking at the study overall: Collaborator samples came from the United States, Italy and Spain and covered acute and convalescent phases of COVID-19. The samples were drawn from two sources: the first 160 participants of the ongoing ImmuneRACE study, and 1,000 to 1,500 subjects contributed by 6 global collaborators. A freely available public database, intended as a resource for researchers studying the immune response to SARS-CoV-2, is where the repertoires were released. The prospective study material was composed of cDNA or gDNA derived from T cells, B-cell-depleted T cells, or PBMCs. A de-identified subject ID, COVID-19 status, age in years and sex were almost always included in the sample metadata. HLA class I and class II types, where available, came from metadata supplied by the sample provider rather than from assay-based typing. Subjects who had been exposed to COVID-19, were actively infected with it, or had recovered from it provided the deeply sampled blood TCRbeta repertoires that made up the dataset.

The V end loses 3 bases and the J end loses 0 bases, and a stretch of 12 bases separates them. The CDR3 starts with the cysteine, ends with the phenylalanine, and has 15 residues. The CDR3 DNA has 45 bases and is translated from base 1. CDR1 and CDR2, looked up from the germline V gene (reference sequence), are DFQATT and SNEGSKA. This clone was found a few times. The target of this receptor is not known. No qualities accompany the bases; no much larger clone lies one base away. TCRbeta CDR3 regions were amplified from genomic DNA by means of the immunoSEQ Assay, a bias-controlled multiplex PCR. On the authors' methods: Within the assay, amplification of reference gene primers was used to estimate how many nucleated cells each sample contained. Sequence reads were collapsed and filtered to measure the absolute abundance of every unique TCRbeta CDR3 rearrangement. For each sample, productive Simpson clonality was calculated as the square root of Simpson's diversity index across productive rearrangements. The immuneACCESS repertoire file appears here via TCRdb, limited to in-frame rearrangements. These files lack a portion of the clones; in checked studies, under half of the deficit traces to unresolved V genes, and the cause of the others is not known. The V and J calls and clone size are taken from that table; D and trimming were inferred from the DNA. The table for this sample lists about 110,000 clones; 76% of them were counted only once. 6.2% of the sample comes from the top ten.

Study-wide conclusions, independent of this receptor: How much clinical and demographic metadata was included differed by source and by participant, and the metadata was provided uncurated.

In Seattle, one collaborating source enrolled patients while the infection was active and tracked those patients longitudinally over the course of disease. Each collaborating institution followed its own protocols to collect whole blood in K2EDTA tubes. For TCRbeta analysis, collaborators shipped samples in one of three forms: frozen whole blood, isolated PBMCs, or DNA extracted from either of those sample types. Input material: peripheral blood. This receptor was identified in a man older than 75 with COVID-19, enrolled during active disease. The sequence links TRBV20-1 to TRBJ2-1; TRBD2 could be the D gene, as 5 bases match. The DNA reads TGCAGTGCTAGTCGAGGGTCCAACTCCTACAATGAGCAGTTCTTC. It translates to CSASRGSNSYNEQFF.